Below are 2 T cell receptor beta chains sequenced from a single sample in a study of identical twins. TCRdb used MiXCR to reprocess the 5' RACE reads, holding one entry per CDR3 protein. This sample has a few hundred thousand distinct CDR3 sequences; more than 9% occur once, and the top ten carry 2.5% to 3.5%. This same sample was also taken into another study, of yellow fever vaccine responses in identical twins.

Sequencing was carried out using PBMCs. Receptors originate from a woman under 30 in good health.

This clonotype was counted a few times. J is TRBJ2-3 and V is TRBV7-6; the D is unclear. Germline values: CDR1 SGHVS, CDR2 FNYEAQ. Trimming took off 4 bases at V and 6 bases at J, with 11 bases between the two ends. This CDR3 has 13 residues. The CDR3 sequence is CASSSTGRDTQYF. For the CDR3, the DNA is TGTGCCAGCAGCTCGACCGGCCGCGATACGCAGTATTTT.

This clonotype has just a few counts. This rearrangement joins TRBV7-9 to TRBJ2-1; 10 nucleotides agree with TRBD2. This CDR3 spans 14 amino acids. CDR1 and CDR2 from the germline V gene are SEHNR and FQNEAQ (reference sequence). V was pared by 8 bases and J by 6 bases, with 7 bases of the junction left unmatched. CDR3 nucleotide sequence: TGTGCCAGCGGGGCTAGCGGGAGAGCCAATGAGCAGTTCTTC. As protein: CASGASGRANEQFF.